This section outlines one T cell receptor (beta chain) sequence together with its context. At one end, the junction sequence differs from germline, possibly due to a read error. Profiled with immunoSEQ multiplex PCR; TCRdb holds only in-frame clones, not every one. The profile shows about 250,000 clones, nearly 90% of them singletons. The data stem from a study of blood T cell repertoires in COVID-19. CDR3 length: 16 residues. Looked up from germline, CDR1 is SSHAT and CDR2 is FNYEAQ (reference sequence). This sequence originates from a man aged 18 to 30 with active or convalescent COVID-19. Sequenced: peripheral blood. The rearrangement uses TRBV7-7 and TRBJ2-1, with D maybe TRBD2 (5 bases). CDR3 amino acids: CASSPGLVSRYNEQFF. The CDR3 DNA reads as TGTGCTAGCAGCCCTGGACTCGTCTCGAGGTACAATGAGCAGTTCTTC.